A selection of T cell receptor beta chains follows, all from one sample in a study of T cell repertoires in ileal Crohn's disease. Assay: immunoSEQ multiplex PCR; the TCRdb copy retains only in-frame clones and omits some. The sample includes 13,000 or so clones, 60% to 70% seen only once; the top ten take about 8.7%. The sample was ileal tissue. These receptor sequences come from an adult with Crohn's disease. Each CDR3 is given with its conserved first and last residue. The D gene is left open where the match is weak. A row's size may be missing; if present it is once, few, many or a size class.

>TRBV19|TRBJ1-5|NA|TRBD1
TGTGCCAGTAGTGGCGAAGACAGGGTGGAACAGCCCCAGCATTTT
CASSGEDRVEQPQHF
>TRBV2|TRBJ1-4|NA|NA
TGTGCCAGCAAACAGGGCGCAACTAATGAAAAACTGTTTTTT
CASKQGATNEKLFF
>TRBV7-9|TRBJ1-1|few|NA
TGTGCCAGCAGCCCGCAAGGGCCCACTGAAGCTTTCTTT
CASSPQGPTEAFF
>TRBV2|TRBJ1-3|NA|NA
TGTGCCACCGAACCCCGGAGGTCACAATACTCTGGAAACACCATATATTTT
CATEPRRSQYSGNTIYF
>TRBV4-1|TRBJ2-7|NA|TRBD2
TGCGCCACAGGCCAGCGGGGAATCTACGAGCAGTACTTC
CATGQRGIYEQYF
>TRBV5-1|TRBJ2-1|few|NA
TGCGCCAGCAGCGCCCAATCGGACAGCTATGAGCAGTTCTTC
CASSAQSDSYEQFF
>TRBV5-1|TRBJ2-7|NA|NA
TGTGCCAGCAGGATCCGGGGCCACTACGAGCAGTACTTC
CASRIRGHYEQYF
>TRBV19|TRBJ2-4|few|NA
TGTGCCAGTAGTATTGGTAGGGGAAACATTCAGTACTTC
CASSIGRGNIQYF
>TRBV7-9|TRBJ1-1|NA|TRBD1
TGTGCCAGCAGCTTGGGGACAGGACAAACTGAAGCTTTCTTT
CASSLGTGQTEAFF
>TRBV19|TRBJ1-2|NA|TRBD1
TGTGCCAGTAGTAAGGCTGGGACAGGGGGCGCCGGCTACACCTTC
CASSKAGTGGAGYTF
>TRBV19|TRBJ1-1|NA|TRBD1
TGTGCCAGTAGTATCAACCGGGACAGGGGCGAAGCTTTCTTT
CASSINRDRGEAFF
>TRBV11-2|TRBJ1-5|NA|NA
TGTGCCAGCAGCTTGGATTTTGGTCAGCCCCAGCATTTT
CASSLDFGQPQHF
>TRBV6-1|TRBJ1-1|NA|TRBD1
TGTGCCAGCATGGTACAGGGGGCGAACACTGAAGCTTTCTTT
CASMVQGANTEAFF
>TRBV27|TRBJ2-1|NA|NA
TGTGCCAGCAGTTTAGTATCCTACAATGAGCAGTTCTTC
CASSLVSYNEQFF
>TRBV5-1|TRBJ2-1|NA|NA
TGCGCCAGCAGCTTTGTTCAGGGTTCCTACAATGAGCAGTTCTTC
CASSFVQGSYNEQFF
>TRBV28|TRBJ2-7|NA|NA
TGTGCCAGCAGTGGATCGGGACAAGGTATCCCGCCGTACTTC
CASSGSGQGIPPYF
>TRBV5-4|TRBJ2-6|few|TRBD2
TGTGCCAGCAGCTCGTTGGGAGGGGCTGGGGCCAACGTCCTGACTTTC
CASSSLGGAGANVLTF
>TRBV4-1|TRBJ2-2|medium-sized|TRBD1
TGCGCCAGCAGCCACCCCGGGACAGGGACCGGGGAGCTGTTTTTT
CASSHPGTGTGELFF
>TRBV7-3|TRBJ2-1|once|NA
TGTGCCAGCAGCTTAAGTCCAGGGCAGATTACCTACAATGAGCAGTTCTTC
CASSLSPGQITYNEQFF
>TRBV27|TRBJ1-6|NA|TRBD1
TGTGCCAGCAGTCCGGGGACAGCTGATTCACCCCTCCACTTT
CASSPGTADSPLHF
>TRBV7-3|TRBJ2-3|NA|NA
TGTGCCAGCAGCTTGGGGGGCCGGAGTACAGATACGCAGTATTTT
CASSLGGRSTDTQYF
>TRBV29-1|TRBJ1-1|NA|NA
TGCAGCGTTGAAGCAAGAAAGGCAGAAGCTTTCTTT
CSVEARKAEAFF
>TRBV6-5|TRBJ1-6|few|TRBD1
TGTGCCAGCAGTCAAAACAGGGGCTCACCCCTCCACTTT
CASSQNRGSPLHF
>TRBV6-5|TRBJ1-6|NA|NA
TGTGCCAGCAGCCAGACAGGCCCACCCCTCCACTTT
CASSQTGPPLHF
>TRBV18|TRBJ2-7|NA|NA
TGTGCCAGCTCCGGGGGACAGAGATACGAGCAGTACTTC
CASSGGQRYEQYF
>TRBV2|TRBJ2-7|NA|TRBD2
TGTGCCAGCACTCCCGGGACTAGCGGGGGGGCGCACGAGCAGTACTTC
CASTPGTSGGAHEQYF
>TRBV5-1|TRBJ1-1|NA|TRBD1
TGCGCCAGCAGCTCGACAGACAGGGGCGATGAAGCTTTCTTT
CASSSTDRGDEAFF
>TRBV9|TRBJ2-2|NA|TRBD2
TGTGCCAGCACCCATAGACCGGGGGGAAACACCGGGGAGCTGTTTTTT
CASTHRPGGNTGELFF
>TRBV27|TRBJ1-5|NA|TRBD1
TGTGCCAGCAGCTCGGGACAGGGAGCTCAGCCCCAGCATTTT
CASSSGQGAQPQHF
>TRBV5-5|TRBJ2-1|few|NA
TGTGCCAGCAGCTTGGCCGTGGGTGGGGGGACCCTATGGAATGAGCAGTTCTTC
CASSLAVGGGTLWNEQFF
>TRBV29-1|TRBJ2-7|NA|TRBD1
TGCAGCGTTGGTGCAGGGGGTGACGAGCAGTACTTC
CSVGAGGDEQYF
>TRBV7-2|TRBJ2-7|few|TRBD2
TGTGCCAGCAGCTTTGGGACTAGCGGGGGGGGCGAGCAGTACTTC
CASSFGTSGGGEQYF
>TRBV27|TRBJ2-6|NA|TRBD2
TGTGCCAGCAGCCGCGCGGGGGGAGACTCTGGGGCCAACGTCCTGACTTTC
CASSRAGGDSGANVLTF
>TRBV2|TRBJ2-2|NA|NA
TGTGCCAGCAGTGTTAAAGGACGCAACGGGGAGCTGTTTTTT
CASSVKGRNGELFF
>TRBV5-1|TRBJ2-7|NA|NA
TGCGCCAGCAGCTTGGTGGGAGTAGGGGACATTTCCTACGAGCAGTACTTC
CASSLVGVGDISYEQYF
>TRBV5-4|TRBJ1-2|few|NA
TGTGCCAGCAGCCCTGGACCCGGGCGGGAGACTAGCTATGGCTACACCTTC
CASSPGPGRETSYGYTF
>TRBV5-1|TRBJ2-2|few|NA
TGCGCCAGCAGCCCAAGGGTGCAGTCAAGGCTCACCGGGGAGCTGTTTTTT
CASSPRVQSRLTGELFF
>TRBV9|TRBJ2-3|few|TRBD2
TGTGCCAGCAGCCTTTCAGGGGTTGCGGGGGGTACAGATACGCAGTATTTT
CASSLSGVAGGTDTQYF
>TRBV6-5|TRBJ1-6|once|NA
TGTGCCAGCACCCACGGGCAGGGGAGGTCACCCCTCCACTTT
CASTHGQGRSPLHF
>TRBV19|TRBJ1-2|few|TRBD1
TGTGCCAGTAACTTTGGACAGGTGGGAGGAGGCTACACCTTC
CASNFGQVGGGYTF
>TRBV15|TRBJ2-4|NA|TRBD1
TGTGCCACCAGCTACTCGACAGGGTTTGACAAAAACATTCAGTACTTC
CATSYSTGFDKNIQYF
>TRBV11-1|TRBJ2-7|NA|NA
TGTGCCAGCAGCCAAAGCGTGGGAGACTACGAGCAGTACTTC
CASSQSVGDYEQYF
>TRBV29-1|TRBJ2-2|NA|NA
TGCAGCGTTGAGATCAGGGCCACCGGGGAGCTGTTTTTT
CSVEIRATGELFF
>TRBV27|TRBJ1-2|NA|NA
TGTGCCAGCAGCCCAGGGATACTAGGCTATGGCTACACCTTC
CASSPGILGYGYTF
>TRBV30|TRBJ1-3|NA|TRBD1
TGTGCCTGGCTTCACAGGGGAGGTGGAAACACCATATATTTT
CAWLHRGGGNTIYF
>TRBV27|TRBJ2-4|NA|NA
TGTGCCAGCAGTTTATTCAGGGAAGCCAAAAACATTCAGTACTTC
CASSLFREAKNIQYF
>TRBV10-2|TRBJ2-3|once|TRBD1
TGCGCCAGCGGGGGACAGCTAAGCACAGATACGCAGTATTTT
CASGGQLSTDTQYF
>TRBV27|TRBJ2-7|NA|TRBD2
TGTGCCAGCAGTGCTATGAGCGGGGGGAGGACCGAGCAGTACTTC
CASSAMSGGRTEQYF
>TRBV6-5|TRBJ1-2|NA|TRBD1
TGTGCCAGCGGTGGGACAGGGGTTGGCTACACCTTC
CASGGTGVGYTF
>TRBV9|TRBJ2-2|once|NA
TGTGCCAGCAGCCCCCAGACATTACCGAACACCGGGGAGCTGTTTTTT
CASSPQTLPNTGELFF
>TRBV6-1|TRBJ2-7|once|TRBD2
TGTGCCAGCAGTGAAAGTCCCGGGCTAGCGGGGGACGAGCAGTACTTC
CASSESPGLAGDEQYF
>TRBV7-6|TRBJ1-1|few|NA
TGTGCCAGCAGCTATCAGGGGAACACTGAAGCTTTCTTT
CASSYQGNTEAFF
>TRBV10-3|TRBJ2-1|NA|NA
TGTGCCATCAGTGAGTCCGTAGGAAATGAGCAGTTCTTC
CAISESVGNEQFF